This is a list of T cell receptor beta chains from one sample in a study of shared clonotypes between healthy human individuals. Generated by immunoSEQ multiplex PCR, the TCRdb table keeps only in-frame clones and is missing some. The profile shows around 1,900,000 clones, 93% of them singletons. Sequencing input: naive CD8+ T cells from PBMCs. The receptors here all came from a man younger than 35 in good health. Some clones in this sample may be carry-over from other donors' samples. CDR3s leave out the opening cysteine and the closing phenylalanine or tryptophan. The D gene is left open where the match is weak.

v_gene,j_gene,d_gene,CDR3aa
TRBV7-9,TRBJ2-2,TRBD1,ASSFRQGGDTGELF
TRBV10-1,TRBJ1-1,NA,ASRYDGNTEAF
TRBV21-1,TRBJ1-5,NA,ACIPFNLRGAGNQPQH
TRBV9,TRBJ2-7,NA,ASSGGTTYEQY
TRBV7-6,TRBJ2-5,NA,ASSFYALGAEAETQY
TRBV28,TRBJ2-5,TRBD2,ASSLTSGYQETQY
TRBV6-6,TRBJ1-1,NA,ASSYSTVGSEAF
TRBV5-6,TRBJ1-5,TRBD1,ASSLFGQGVVQPQH
TRBV12-5,TRBJ2-3,NA,ASGQGWASDTQY
TRBV2,TRBJ2-1,NA,ASTEGRGNEQF
TRBV19,TRBJ1-1,NA,ASSIDPWNTEAF
TRBV27,TRBJ2-2,NA,ASSLSPGGELF
TRBV7-9,TRBJ1-4,NA,ASSQGQFATNEKLF
TRBV13,TRBJ2-7,NA,ASSLANNEQY
TRBV27,TRBJ2-2,TRBD2,ASSLITSGRVDTGELF
TRBV4-1,TRBJ1-2,TRBD1,ASSHVTPGTGDGYT
TRBV28,TRBJ2-3,NA,ASSLAQFTDTQY
TRBV10-2,TRBJ2-2,NA,ASSEIRVGELF
TRBV4-3,TRBJ1-1,NA,ASSQDLSGAAEAF
TRBV28,TRBJ2-1,TRBD2,ASSFPGGPGSAYNEQF
TRBV29-1,TRBJ1-1,TRBD1,SALQGAGNTEAF
TRBV7-9,TRBJ2-1,TRBD1,ASRPGTGALGEQF
TRBV5-1,TRBJ2-7,NA,ASSYWSGEGYEQY
TRBV25-1,TRBJ2-3,NA,ASSGLDADTQY
TRBV28,TRBJ2-3,NA,ASSRSTGTDTQY
TRBV5-6,TRBJ2-1,NA,ASKREGSYNEQF
TRBV7-8,TRBJ2-1,TRBD2,ASREVLAGDIDEQF
TRBV5-1,TRBJ2-1,NA,ASSLAPGARNEQF
TRBV11-2,TRBJ2-4,NA,ASSPSGGGRAKNIQY
TRBV2,TRBJ2-3,TRBD1,ASSTGGADTQY
TRBV19,TRBJ2-7,NA,ASSSLFELRPYEQY
TRBV7-9,TRBJ2-3,NA,ASSSHDISTDTQY
TRBV15,TRBJ2-1,NA,ATSARAVNEQF
TRBV25-1,TRBJ2-1,NA,ASSDPDTDYNEQF
TRBV27,TRBJ2-1,NA,ASRTGKLTYNEQF
TRBV9,TRBJ2-3,NA,ASTARGDPDTQY
TRBV15,TRBJ1-1,NA,ATSAGTNTEAF
TRBV27,TRBJ2-1,NA,ASSFGTPNEQF
TRBV9,TRBJ2-1,TRBD2,ASSPRPLAGAGNEQF
TRBV27,TRBJ2-7,TRBD1,ASRRDRVTEQY
TRBV5-1,TRBJ2-6,NA,ASSLGLNSGANVLT
TRBV16,TRBJ2-7,NA,ASSQSGLSSYEQY
TRBV7-6,TRBJ1-4,TRBD1,ASSVRTGNEKLF
TRBV27,TRBJ1-4,NA,ASRTGGTNEKLF
TRBV7-3,TRBJ1-1,NA,ASSLGFRTEAF
TRBV5-1,TRBJ1-1,NA,ASSPGTLNTEAF
TRBV29-1,TRBJ1-2,NA,SVRGGFNGYT
TRBV11-2,TRBJ2-5,NA,ASREPVRETQY
TRBV5-1,TRBJ2-7,NA,ASSLEGRGGHEQY
TRBV5-1,TRBJ1-1,TRBD1,ASSLFPGQASMNTEAF